This TCR beta chain is from a study of blood T cells in healthy people across ages. Study findings and constraints: Unsorted PBMC input precluded a conclusive naive versus antigen-experienced comparison. Diversity estimates drawn from one million T cells were deemed underestimates.

The CDR3 consists of 13 residues. V dropped 5 bases and J dropped 10; count of bases not matched to a gene: 5. CDR1 is MNHEY and CDR2 is SVGAGI in the germline V gene. Primers used in a second PCR of about 7 to 12 cycles were a sample-barcoded 5' primer and a J-beta primer mix. TCRdb used MiXCR to reprocess the 5' RACE reads, holding one entry per CDR3 protein. The sample contains around 750,000 distinct CDR3 sequences, 40% to 65% of which appear only once. Each sample gave at least 6.5 million isolated PBMCs. Note on this clonotype: The target antigen is unknown.

The source material was blood. This rearrangement joins TRBV6-5 to TRBJ1-6, with 7 bases that match TRBD1. This clonotype originated in a man older than 75 in good health. The CDR3 is CASSDREYSPLHF. The CDR3, as DNA: TGTGCCAGCAGTGACAGGGAGTACTCACCCCTCCACTTT.